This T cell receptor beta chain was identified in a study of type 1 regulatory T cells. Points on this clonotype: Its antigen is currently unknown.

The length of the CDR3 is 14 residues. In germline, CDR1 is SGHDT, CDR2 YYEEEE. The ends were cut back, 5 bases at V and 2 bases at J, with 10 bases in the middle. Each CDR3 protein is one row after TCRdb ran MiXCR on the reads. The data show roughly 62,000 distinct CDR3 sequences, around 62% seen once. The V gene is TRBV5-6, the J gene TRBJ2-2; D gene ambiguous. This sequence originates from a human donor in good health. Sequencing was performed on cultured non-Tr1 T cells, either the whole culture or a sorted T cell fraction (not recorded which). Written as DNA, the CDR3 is TGTGCCAGCAGGACCCAACCCAACACCGGGGAGCTGTTTTTT. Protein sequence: CASRTQPNTGELFF. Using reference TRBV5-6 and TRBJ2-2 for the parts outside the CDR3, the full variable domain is DAGVTQSPTHLIKTRGQQVTLRCSPKSGHDTVSWYQQALGQGPQFIFQYYEEEERQRGNFPDRFSGHQFPNYSSELNVNALLLGDSALYLCASRTQPNTGELFFGEGSRLTVL.